The 18 T cell receptor beta chains listed next were all sequenced from one sample in a study of cytomegalovirus exposure and HLA in healthy donors. The PCR was carried out with 60 Vbeta primers and 13 Jbeta primers. Using immunoSEQ multiplex PCR, the repertoire was profiled, and TCRdb retains in-frame clones only, with some absent. The sample lists 170,000 or so clones; 70% to 90% were seen once. The sample taken for sequencing was PBMCs. These receptor sequences come from a woman aged 18-29 years in good health and CMV-seronegative.

This sequence joins TRBV5-1 and TRBJ1-1; D perhaps matches TRBD1 (5 bases). This CDR3 is built from 13 residues. V lost 2 bases, J lost 4 bases, and 9 bases lay in between. Germline V CDR1 and CDR2: SGHRS, YFSETQ. The CDR3 nucleotides are TGCGCCAGCAGCTTCCAGGGAAGCACTGAAGCTTTCTTT. Amino acid sequence: CASSFQGSTEAFF.

The genes are TRBV27 and TRBJ2-7; perhaps TRBD2 as D (6 bases). V was shortened by 5 bases and J by 1 base, with 9 bases between the two germline ends. The CDR3 runs 13 residues. The germline V gene has CDR1 MNHEY and CDR2 SMNVEV (reference sequence). CDR3: CASSGEASYEQYF. CDR3 sequence (DNA): TGTGCCAGCAGTGGGGAGGCGTCCTACGAGCAGTACTTC.

J is TRBJ1-5 and V is TRBV6-1; D perhaps matches TRBD1 (5 bases). The germline V gene has CDR1 MNHNS and CDR2 SASEGT. V gave up 6 bases and J gave up 0 bases, with 9 bases separating them. The CDR3 sequence is 14 residues long. CDR3 nucleotides: TGTGCCAGCAGGGACATCTATAGCAATCAGCCCCAGCATTTT. It yields the protein CASRDIYSNQPQHF.

The chain couples TRBV27 to TRBJ2-7; 7 bases map to TRBD2. This CDR3 is built from 14 residues. Germline lookup yields CDR1 MNHEY and CDR2 SMNVEV (reference sequence). V trimming: 4 bases; J trimming: 4 bases; junction bases outside the gene matches: 7. CDR3 amino acids: CASSSGTTMYEQYF. The CDR3 nucleotides are TGTGCCAGCAGTTCCGGGACTACTATGTACGAGCAGTACTTC.

The chain joins TRBV10-3 to TRBJ2-2, with D maybe TRBD1 (6 bases). The CDR3 has 14 residues. The germline gives CDR1 ENHRY, CDR2 SYGVKD. Trimming cost V 8 bases and J 3 bases, with 13 bases left between them. CDR3 in amino acids: CAIGVGADTGELFF. DNA for the CDR3: TGTGCCATCGGAGTGGGGGCGGACACCGGGGAGCTGTTTTTT.

This chain uses TRBV6-5 with TRBJ1-5; 7 nucleotides match TRBD1. The V gene end was trimmed by 10 bases and the J gene end by 4 bases; junction bases not matched to a gene: 13. The CDR3 is made up of 15 amino acids. The germline gives CDR1 MNHEY, CDR2 SVGAGI. CDR3 amino acids: CATPGQKADNQPQHF. CDR3 sequence (DNA): TGTGCCACCCCGGGACAGAAAGCCGATAATCAGCCCCAGCATTTT.

The J gene is TRBJ2-1, the V gene TRBV28; 8 bases fit TRBD2. V dropped 6 bases and J dropped 4; count of bases not matched to a gene: 8. Per germline, CDR1 MDHEN and CDR2 SYDVKM. CDR3 length: 15 residues. The CDR3 region is CASSSTSGIYNEQFF. As DNA, the CDR3 is TGTGCCAGCAGCTCCACTAGCGGAATTTACAATGAGCAGTTCTTC.

V usage is TRBV19 and J usage is TRBJ2-1, with 7 bases aligning to TRBD2. Germline CDR1 LNHDA, CDR2 SQIVND (reference sequence). The CDR3 covers 15 residues. Trimming at V came to 6 bases and at J to 0 bases, leaving 5 bases not matched to a gene. This CDR3 reads CASRPRENSYNEQFF. CDR3 bases: TGTGCCAGTAGACCGCGGGAGAACTCCTACAATGAGCAGTTCTTC.

The chain carries TRBV29-1 and TRBJ1-1; TRBD1 matches 8 bases. This CDR3 spans 15 amino acids. Germline V CDR1 and CDR2: SQVTM, ANQGSEA. J lost 1 base, V lost 6 bases, and 10 bases had no gene match. This CDR3 reads CSVENTGTGNTEAFF. For the CDR3, the DNA is TGCAGCGTAGAAAACACCGGGACAGGGAACACTGAAGCTTTCTTT.

This clone turned up a few times. This sequence joins TRBV4-1 and TRBJ1-4, with D uncertain. The CDR3 is 15 amino acids. V lost 4 bases to trimming and J lost 7 bases, with 16 bases between them. Germline V CDR1 and CDR2: MGHRA, YSYEKL. The CDR3 DNA is TGCGCCAGCAGCCTATTATCCTCCTCGGGTGAAAAACTGTTTTTT. Translation gives CASSLLSSSGEKLFF.

The sample holds a few counts of this clone. The chain links TRBV4-1 to TRBJ1-1; D uncertain. CDR1 and CDR2 from the germline V gene are MGHRA and YSYEKL. The CDR3 consists of 14 residues. V shed 1 base and J shed 4 bases, with 10 bases lying between them. The chain's CDR3 is CASSQVAPPTEAFF. The CDR3 DNA is TGCGCCAGCAGCCAAGTGGCACCACCCACTGAAGCTTTCTTT.

The rearrangement uses TRBV5-1 and TRBJ1-1; D unclear. Germline-derived CDR1 and CDR2 are SGHRS and YFSETQ. V was clipped by 0 bases and J by 1 base, with 7 bases between them. The length of the CDR3 is 14 residues. As DNA, the CDR3 is TGCGCCAGCAGCTTGGTCCCCGGGAACACTGAAGCTTTCTTT. Translated, it gives CASSLVPGNTEAFF.

The V and J genes are TRBV6-5 and TRBJ2-3; 10 nucleotides line up with TRBD2. CDR1 and CDR2 (germline): MNHEY, SVGAGI. V trimming: 2 bases; J trimming: 3 bases; junction bases outside the gene matches: 5. The CDR3 consists of 16 residues. The DNA of the CDR3 is TGTGCCAGCAGTTACACCCTAGCGGGGGCTACAGATACGCAGTATTTT. This gives the protein CASSYTLAGATDTQYF.

This rearrangement joins TRBV28 to TRBJ2-7; TRBD1 matches 9 bases. From germline, CDR1 is MDHEN and CDR2 SYDVKM. The ends lost 7 bases at V and 2 bases at J; junction bases unmatched: 6. This CDR3 has 14 residues. DNA of the CDR3: TGTGCCAGCATCGAGGGACAGGGAACCTACGAGCAGTACTTC. Its protein product is CASIEGQGTYEQYF.

This chain uses TRBV18 with TRBJ1-1, with D tentatively TRBD1 (5 bases). The CDR3 length is 14 residues. The V and J ends lost 2 bases and 3 bases respectively, with 10 bases between them. CDR1 is KGHSH and CDR2 is LQKENI in the germline V gene. The CDR3 is CASSPGPGDTEAFF. In nucleotides, the CDR3 is TGTGCCAGCTCACCAGGTCCGGGGGACACTGAAGCTTTCTTT.

The rearrangement links TRBV5-1 to TRBJ1-3, with 11 positions matching TRBD1. The CDR3 length is 15 residues. Germline CDR1 reads SGHRS; CDR2 reads YFSETQ. V trimming: 0 bases; J trimming: 7 bases; junction bases outside the gene matches: 3. The CDR3: CASSLAGQGANTIYF. The CDR3, as DNA: TGCGCCAGCAGCTTGGCTGGACAGGGGGCGAACACCATATATTTT.

The rearrangement uses TRBV28 and TRBJ2-5; no definite D call. This CDR3 comprises 15 residues. In germline, CDR1 is MDHEN, CDR2 SYDVKM. The V end lost 3 bases, the J end lost 5 bases, and 16 bases lay between the germline ends. CDR3 loop: CASSFRPTYGETQYF. The CDR3 DNA reads as TGTGCCAGCAGTTTTAGGCCAACATACGGGGAGACCCAGTACTTC. Based on the CDR3 plus reference TRBV28 and TRBJ2-5, the full variable domain is DVKVTQSSRYLVKRTGEKVFLECVQDMDHENMFWYRQDPGLGLRLIYFSYDVKMKEKGDIPEGYSVSREKKERFSLILESASTNQTSMYLCASSFRPTYGETQYFGPGTRLLVL.

The rearrangement links TRBV5-5 to TRBJ2-1; TRBD2 matches 7 bases. The germline gives CDR1 SGHKS, CDR2 YYEKEE (reference sequence). The CDR3 sequence is 17 residues long. V was clipped by 4 bases and J by 2 bases; unmatched bases: 12. CDR3 bases: TGTGCCAGCAGCCAAGCTCGGGGAGCGGGACCCTACAATGAGCAGTTCTTC. Amino acid sequence: CASSQARGAGPYNEQFF.